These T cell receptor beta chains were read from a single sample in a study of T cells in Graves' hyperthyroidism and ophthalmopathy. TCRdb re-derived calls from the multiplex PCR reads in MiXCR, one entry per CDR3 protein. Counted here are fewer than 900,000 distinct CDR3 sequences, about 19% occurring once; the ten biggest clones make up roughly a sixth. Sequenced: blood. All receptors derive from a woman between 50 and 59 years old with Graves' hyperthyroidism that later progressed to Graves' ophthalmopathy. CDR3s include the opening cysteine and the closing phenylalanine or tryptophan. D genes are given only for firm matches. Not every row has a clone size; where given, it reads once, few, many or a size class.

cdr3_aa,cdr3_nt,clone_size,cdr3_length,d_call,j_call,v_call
CAWNPRGDYGYTF,TGTGCCTGGAATCCCCGGGGCGACTATGGCTACACCTTC,many,13,.,TRBJ1-2,TRBV30
CASGLGHVEQYF,TGTGCTAGTGGTTTAGGGCACGTCGAGCAGTACTTC,many,12,.,TRBJ2-7,TRBV12-5
CASSGDRVLTGELFF,TGTGCCAGCAGTGGCGACAGGGTCTTGACCGGGGAGCTGTTTTTT,.,15,TRBD1,TRBJ2-2,TRBV25-1
CSVPTPGQGWEDTEAFF,TGCAGCGTACCCACTCCGGGACAGGGCTGGGAGGACACTGAAGCTTTCTTT,.,17,TRBD1,TRBJ1-1,TRBV29-1
CASSPRTSGGAHAQYF,TGTGCCAGCAGTCCGCGGACTAGCGGGGGGGCTCACGCGCAGTATTTT,many,16,TRBD2,TRBJ2-3,TRBV2
CASSDGVSSNQPQHF,TGTGCCAGCAGTGATGGGGTGAGTAGCAATCAGCCCCAGCATTTT,.,15,.,TRBJ1-5,TRBV2
CASSQSTGGSYYNEQFF,TGTGCCAGCAGCCAATCAACCGGAGGTAGCTACTACAATGAGCAGTTCTTC,many,17,.,TRBJ2-1,TRBV3-1
CASSLSWSVNEKLFF,TGTGCCAGCAGTTTAAGTTGGAGCGTGAATGAAAAACTGTTTTTT,.,15,.,TRBJ1-4,TRBV27
CASTSERDSANTGELFF,TGTGCCAGCACTTCCGAGCGGGACTCAGCGAACACCGGGGAGCTGTTTTTT,many,17,TRBD2,TRBJ2-2,TRBV6-1
CASSQDGVSGGKETQYF,TGTGCCAGCAGCCAAGATGGGGTTAGCGGGGGAAAAGAGACCCAGTACTTC,.,17,TRBD2,TRBJ2-5,TRBV14
CASSPGRGYTF,TGTGCCAGCAGTCCGGGCCGTGGCTACACCTTC,.,11,.,TRBJ1-2,TRBV6-1
CASSQGADNYGYTF,TGTGCCAGCAGCCAAGGAGCCGATAACTATGGCTACACCTTC,many,14,.,TRBJ1-2,TRBV3-1
CASSPSAGSETQYF,TGTGCCAGCAGCCCAAGCGCAGGGAGCGAGACCCAGTACTTC,many,14,.,TRBJ2-5,TRBV12-3/TRBV12-4
CASSPGTGAYNEQSF,TGTGCCAGCAGCCCAGGGACAGGGGCCTACAATGAGCAGTCCTTC,once,15,TRBD1,TRBJ2-1,TRBV3-1
CASSQDTDGVFGGYTF,TGTGCCAGCAGCCAAGATACGGACGGGGTATTTGGTGGCTACACCTTC,few,16,.,TRBJ1-2,TRBV4-2
CASTRADGLLTDTQYF,TGTGCCAGCACCCGGGCCGACGGACTACTCACAGATACGCAGTATTTT,many,16,.,TRBJ2-3,TRBV6-1
CASSMEGTGTEAFF,TGTGCCAGTAGTATGGAGGGGACGGGCACTGAAGCTTTCTTT,few,14,.,TRBJ1-1,TRBV19
CSASYRVGDPRQPQHF,TGCAGTGCTAGTTACAGGGTAGGAGATCCTCGTCAGCCCCAGCATTTT,.,16,.,TRBJ1-5,TRBV20-1
CASTIAVGTEAFF,TGTGCCAGCACCATAGCGGTGGGCACTGAAGCTTTCTTT,.,13,.,TRBJ1-1,TRBV25-1
CAWGGQELNYNEQFF,TGTGCCTGGGGGGGACAGGAGCTTAACTACAATGAGCAGTTCTTC,.,15,TRBD1,TRBJ2-1,TRBV30
CASSNSDRGSYEQYF,TGTGCCAGCAGCAATTCGGACAGGGGCTCCTACGAGCAGTACTTC,many,15,TRBD1,TRBJ2-7,TRBV2
CASSLQGASGANVLTF,TGTGCCAGCAGCTTGCAGGGGGCCTCTGGGGCCAACGTCCTGACTTTC,.,16,TRBD1,TRBJ2-6,TRBV7-2
CASSYTTGGAGYTF,TGTGCCAGCAGTTACACCACAGGGGGCGCGGGCTACACCTTC,many,14,TRBD1,TRBJ1-2,TRBV12-3/TRBV12-4
CASEGFSTDTQYF,TGTGCCAGCGAGGGTTTTAGCACAGATACGCAGTATTTT,.,13,.,TRBJ2-3,TRBV2
CASSLDAGQGANEQFF,TGTGCCAGCAGCTTAGACGCGGGACAGGGGGCCAATGAGCAGTTCTTC,many,16,TRBD1,TRBJ2-1,TRBV11-1
CASSQGTDSSYEQYF,TGTGCCAGCAGCCAAGGGACAGACAGCTCCTACGAGCAGTACTTC,few,15,.,TRBJ2-7,TRBV3-1
CASIRLEGDYEQYF,TGTGCCAGCATAAGACTAGAGGGGGACTACGAGCAGTACTTC,many,14,.,TRBJ2-7,TRBV6-1
CASSRSGGASEQYF,TGTGCCAGCAGCCGGAGCGGGGGGGCCTCCGAGCAGTACTTC,many,14,TRBD2,TRBJ2-7,TRBV12-3/TRBV12-4
CASSLNQNYGYTF,TGTGCCAGCAGTTTAAATCAGAACTATGGCTACACCTTC,.,13,.,TRBJ1-2,TRBV12-3/TRBV12-4
CASSPGGGTEAFF,TGTGCCAGCTCACCAGGGGGGGGCACTGAAGCTTTCTTT,many,13,TRBD1,TRBJ1-1,TRBV5-1
CASSLATGTLNTEAFF,TGTGCCAGCAGCTTAGCTACCGGGACCCTTAACACTGAAGCTTTCTTT,.,16,.,TRBJ1-1,TRBV7-2
CASSIYSPTRAGELFF,TGTGCCAGTAGTATTTATTCCCCCACCAGGGCCGGGGAGCTGTTTTTT,few,16,.,TRBJ2-2,TRBV19
CASSQEVRRGAQLGGVYGYTF,TGTGCCAGCAGCCAAGAAGTGAGGAGGGGGGCGCAACTTGGGGGTGTCTATGGCTACACCTTC,.,21,.,TRBJ1-2,TRBV4-2
CASRDPWRGVVEQFF,TGTGCCAGCAGGGACCCTTGGCGGGGGGTTGTTGAGCAGTTCTTC,once,15,TRBD2,TRBJ2-1,TRBV2
CASSRGTGKTALHF,TGTGCCAGCAGCCGCGGGACAGGGAAAACTGCCCTCCACTTT,.,14,TRBD1,TRBJ1-6,TRBV11-2